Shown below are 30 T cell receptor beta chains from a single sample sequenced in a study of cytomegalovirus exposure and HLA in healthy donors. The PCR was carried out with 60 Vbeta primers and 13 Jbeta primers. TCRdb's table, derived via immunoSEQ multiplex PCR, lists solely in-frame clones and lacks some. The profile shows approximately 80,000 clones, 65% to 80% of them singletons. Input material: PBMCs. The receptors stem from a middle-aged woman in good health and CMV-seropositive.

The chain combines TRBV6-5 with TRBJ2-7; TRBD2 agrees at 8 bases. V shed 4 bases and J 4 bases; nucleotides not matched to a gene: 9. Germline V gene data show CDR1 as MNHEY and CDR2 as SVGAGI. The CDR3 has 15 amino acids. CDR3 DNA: TGTGCCAGCAGTTTAACCGGGACTAGAGGTTACGAGCAGTACTTC. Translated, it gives CASSLTGTRGYEQYF.

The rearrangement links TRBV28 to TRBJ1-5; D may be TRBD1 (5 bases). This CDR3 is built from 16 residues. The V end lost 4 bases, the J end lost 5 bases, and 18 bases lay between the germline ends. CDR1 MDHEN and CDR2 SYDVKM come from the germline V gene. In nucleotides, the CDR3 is TGTGCCAGCAGTTCGGCACTGGGTAAAGGGGATCAGCCCCAGCATTTT. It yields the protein CASSSALGKGDQPQHF.

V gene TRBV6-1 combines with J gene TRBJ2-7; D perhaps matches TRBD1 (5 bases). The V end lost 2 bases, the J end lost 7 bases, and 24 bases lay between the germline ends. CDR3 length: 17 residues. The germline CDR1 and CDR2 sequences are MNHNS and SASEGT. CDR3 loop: CASSEMSRVRSLREQYF. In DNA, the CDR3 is TGTGCCAGCAGTGAAATGTCCAGGGTTAGATCTCTACGAGAGCAGTACTTC.

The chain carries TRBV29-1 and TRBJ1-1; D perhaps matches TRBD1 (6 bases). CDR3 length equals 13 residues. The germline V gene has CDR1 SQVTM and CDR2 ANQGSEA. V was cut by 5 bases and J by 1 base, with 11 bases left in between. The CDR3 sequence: CSVKGEWNTEAFF. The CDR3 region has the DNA TGCAGCGTTAAGGGGGAGTGGAACACTGAAGCTTTCTTT.

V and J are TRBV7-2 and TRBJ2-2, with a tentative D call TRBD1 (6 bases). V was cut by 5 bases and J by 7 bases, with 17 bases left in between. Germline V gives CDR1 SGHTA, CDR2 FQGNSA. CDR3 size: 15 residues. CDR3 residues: CASSRDRSLGGELFF. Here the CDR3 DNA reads TGTGCCAGCAGCCGCGACAGGTCCTTGGGCGGGGAGCTGTTTTTT.

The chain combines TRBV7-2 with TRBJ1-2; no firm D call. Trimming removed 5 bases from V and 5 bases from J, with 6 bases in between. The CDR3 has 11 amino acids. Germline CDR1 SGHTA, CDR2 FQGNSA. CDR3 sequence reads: CASSRSYGYTF. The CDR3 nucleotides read TGTGCCAGCAGCCGGTCATATGGCTACACCTTC.

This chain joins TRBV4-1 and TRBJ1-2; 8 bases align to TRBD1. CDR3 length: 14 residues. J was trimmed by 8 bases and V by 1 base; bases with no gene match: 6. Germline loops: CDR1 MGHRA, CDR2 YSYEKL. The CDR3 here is CASSQGDRGGGYTF. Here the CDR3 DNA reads TGCGCCAGCAGCCAAGGAGACAGGGGTGGAGGCTACACCTTC.

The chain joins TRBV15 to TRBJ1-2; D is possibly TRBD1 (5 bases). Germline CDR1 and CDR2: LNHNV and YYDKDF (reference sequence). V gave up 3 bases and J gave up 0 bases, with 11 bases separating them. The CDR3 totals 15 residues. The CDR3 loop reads CATSRGRESNYGYTF. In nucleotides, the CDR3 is TGTGCCACCAGCAGGGGGCGGGAGTCTAACTATGGCTACACCTTC.

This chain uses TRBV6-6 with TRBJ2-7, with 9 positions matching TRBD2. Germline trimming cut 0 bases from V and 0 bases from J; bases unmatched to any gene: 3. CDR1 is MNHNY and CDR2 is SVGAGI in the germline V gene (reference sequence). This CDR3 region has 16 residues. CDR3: CASSYSSGGLSYEQYF. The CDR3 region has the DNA TGTGCCAGCAGTTACTCTAGCGGGGGCCTCTCCTACGAGCAGTACTTC.

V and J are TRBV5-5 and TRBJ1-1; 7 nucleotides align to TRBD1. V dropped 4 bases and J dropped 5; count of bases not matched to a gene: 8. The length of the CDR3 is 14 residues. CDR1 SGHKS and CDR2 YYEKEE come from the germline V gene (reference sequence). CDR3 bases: TGTGCCAGCAGCCCTTTACAGGGGCGGACTGAAGCTTTCTTT. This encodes CASSPLQGRTEAFF.

Here the CDR3 reads CASSLVKGGNEKLFF. CDR3 nucleotides: TGTGCCAGCAGCTTAGTAAAAGGGGGTAATGAAAAACTGTTTTTT. The V call is TRBV7-2, the J call TRBJ1-4; tentative D call: TRBD1 (6 bases). Trimming took off 1 base at V and 4 bases at J, with 10 bases between the two ends. The CDR3 totals 15 residues. Germline V gene data show CDR1 as SGHTA and CDR2 as FQGNSA.

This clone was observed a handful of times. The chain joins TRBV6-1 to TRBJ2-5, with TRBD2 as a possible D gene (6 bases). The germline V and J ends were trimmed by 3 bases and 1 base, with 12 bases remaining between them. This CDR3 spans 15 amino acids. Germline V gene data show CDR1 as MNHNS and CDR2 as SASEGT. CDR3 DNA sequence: TGTGCCAGCAGTGATGGAGGGGCATCCCAAGAGACCCAGTACTTC. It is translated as CASSDGGASQETQYF.

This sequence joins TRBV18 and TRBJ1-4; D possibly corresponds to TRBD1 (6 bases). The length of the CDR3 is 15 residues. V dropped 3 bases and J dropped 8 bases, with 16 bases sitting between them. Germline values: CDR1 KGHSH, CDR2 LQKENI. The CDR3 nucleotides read TGTGCCAGCTCACCCGGACGATCTACAGGGGAAAAACTGTTTTTT. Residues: CASSPGRSTGEKLFF.

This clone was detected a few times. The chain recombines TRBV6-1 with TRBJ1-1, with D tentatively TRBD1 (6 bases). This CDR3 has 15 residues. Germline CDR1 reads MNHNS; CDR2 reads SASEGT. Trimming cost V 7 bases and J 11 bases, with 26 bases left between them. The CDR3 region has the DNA TGTGCCAGCACCACAAGACAGGACGGATGGGGGAAGGCTTTCTTT. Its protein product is CASTTRQDGWGKAFF.

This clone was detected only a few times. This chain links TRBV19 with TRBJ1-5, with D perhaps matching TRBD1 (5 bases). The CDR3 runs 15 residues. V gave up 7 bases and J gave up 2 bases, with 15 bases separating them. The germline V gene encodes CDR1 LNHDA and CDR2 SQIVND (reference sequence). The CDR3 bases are TGTGCCAGTATTGATGGGGGGGAGGGCAATCAGCCCCAGCATTTT. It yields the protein CASIDGGEGNQPQHF.

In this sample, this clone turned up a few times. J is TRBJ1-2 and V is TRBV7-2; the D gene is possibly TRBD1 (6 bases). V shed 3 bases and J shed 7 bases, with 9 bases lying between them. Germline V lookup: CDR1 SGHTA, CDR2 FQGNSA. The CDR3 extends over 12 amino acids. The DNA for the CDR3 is TGTGCCAGCAGCTTGAACAGGGCTGGCTACACCTTC. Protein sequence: CASSLNRAGYTF.

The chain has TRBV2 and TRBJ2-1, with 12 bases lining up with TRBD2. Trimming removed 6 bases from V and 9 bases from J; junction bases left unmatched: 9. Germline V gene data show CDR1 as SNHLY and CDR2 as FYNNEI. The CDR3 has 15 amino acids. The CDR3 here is CASSDKRLAGVEQFF. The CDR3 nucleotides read TGTGCCAGCAGCGACAAAAGACTAGCGGGAGTTGAGCAGTTCTTC. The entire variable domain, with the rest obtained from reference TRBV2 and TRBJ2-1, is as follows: EPEVTQTPSHQVTQMGQEVILRCVPISNHLYFYWYRQILGQKVEFLVSFYNNEISEKSEIFDDQFSVERPDGSNFTLKIRSTKLEDSAMYFCASSDKRLAGVEQFFGPGTRLTVL.

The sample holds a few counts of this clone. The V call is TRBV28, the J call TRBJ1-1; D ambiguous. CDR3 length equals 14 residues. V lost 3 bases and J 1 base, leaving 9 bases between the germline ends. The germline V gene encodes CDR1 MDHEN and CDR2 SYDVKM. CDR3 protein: CASSFWLANTEAFF. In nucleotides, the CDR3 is TGTGCCAGCAGTTTCTGGCTGGCGAACACTGAAGCTTTCTTT.

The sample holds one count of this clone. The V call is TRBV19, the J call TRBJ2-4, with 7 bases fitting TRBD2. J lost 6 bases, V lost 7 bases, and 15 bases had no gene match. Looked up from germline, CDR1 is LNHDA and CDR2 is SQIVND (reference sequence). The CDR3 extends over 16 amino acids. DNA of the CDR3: TGTGCCAGTACCGATTTCGGGGGGTTAGCGGGAAACATTCAGTACTTC. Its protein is CASTDFGGLAGNIQYF.

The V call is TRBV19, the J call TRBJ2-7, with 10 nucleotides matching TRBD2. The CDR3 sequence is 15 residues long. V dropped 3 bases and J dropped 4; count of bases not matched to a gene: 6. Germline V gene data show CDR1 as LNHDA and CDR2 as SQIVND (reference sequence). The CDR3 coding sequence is TGTGCCAGTAGTATGGAGACTAGCGGGTGGTACGAGCAGTACTTC. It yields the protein CASSMETSGWYEQYF.

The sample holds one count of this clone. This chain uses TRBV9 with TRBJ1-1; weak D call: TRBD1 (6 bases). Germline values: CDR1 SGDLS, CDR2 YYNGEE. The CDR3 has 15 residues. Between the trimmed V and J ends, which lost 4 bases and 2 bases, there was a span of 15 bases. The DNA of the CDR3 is TGTGCCAGCAGCCCTTCGGGGGGGGCAAACACTGAAGCTTTCTTT. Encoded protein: CASSPSGGANTEAFF.

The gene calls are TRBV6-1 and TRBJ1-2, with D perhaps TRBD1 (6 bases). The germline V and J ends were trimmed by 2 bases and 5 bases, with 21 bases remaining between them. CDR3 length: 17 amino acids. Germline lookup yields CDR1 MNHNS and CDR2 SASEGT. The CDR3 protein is CASSEYGSGQQRYGYTF. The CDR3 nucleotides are TGTGCCAGCAGTGAATACGGTTCCGGACAGCAACGTTATGGCTACACCTTC.

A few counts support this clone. Here the CDR3 DNA reads TGTGCCAGCAGCTCCCGACTAGTGGGGGATGAGCAGTTCTTC. As protein: CASSSRLVGDEQFF. The gene calls are TRBV7-8 and TRBJ2-1; tentative D call: TRBD2 (6 bases). The CDR3 covers 14 residues. V dropped 4 bases and J dropped 8 bases, with 15 bases sitting between them. The germline V gene has CDR1 SGHVS and CDR2 FQNEAQ.

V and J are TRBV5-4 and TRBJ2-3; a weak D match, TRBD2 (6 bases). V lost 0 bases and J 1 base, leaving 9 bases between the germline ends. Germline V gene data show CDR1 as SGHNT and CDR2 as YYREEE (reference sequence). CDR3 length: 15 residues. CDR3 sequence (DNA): TGTGCCAGCAGCTTGGGGCAGCGGGGCACAGATACGCAGTATTTT. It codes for CASSLGQRGTDTQYF. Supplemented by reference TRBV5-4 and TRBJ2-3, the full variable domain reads ETGVTQSPTHLIKTRGQQVTLRCSSQSGHNTVSWYQQALGQGPQFIFQYYREEENGRGNFPPRFSGLQFPNYSSELNVNALELDDSALYLCASSLGQRGTDTQYFGPGTRLTVL.

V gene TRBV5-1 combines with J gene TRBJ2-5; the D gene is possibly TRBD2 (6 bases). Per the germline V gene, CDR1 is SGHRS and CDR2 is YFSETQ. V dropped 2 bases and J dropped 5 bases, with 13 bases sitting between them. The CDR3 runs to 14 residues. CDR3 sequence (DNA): TGCGCCAGCAGCTTCGGGAGTTACATGGAGACCCAGTACTTC. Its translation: CASSFGSYMETQYF.

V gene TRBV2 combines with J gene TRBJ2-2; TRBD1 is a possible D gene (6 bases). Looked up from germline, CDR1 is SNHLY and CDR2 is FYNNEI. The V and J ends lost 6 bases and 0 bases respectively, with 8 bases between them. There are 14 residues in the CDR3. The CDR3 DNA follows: TGTGCCAGCAGCGGGACACCGAACACCGGGGAGCTGTTTTTT. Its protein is CASSGTPNTGELFF. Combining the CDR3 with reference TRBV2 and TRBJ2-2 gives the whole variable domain EPEVTQTPSHQVTQMGQEVILRCVPISNHLYFYWYRQILGQKVEFLVSFYNNEISEKSEIFDDQFSVERPDGSNFTLKIRSTKLEDSAMYFCASSGTPNTGELFFGEGSRLTVL.

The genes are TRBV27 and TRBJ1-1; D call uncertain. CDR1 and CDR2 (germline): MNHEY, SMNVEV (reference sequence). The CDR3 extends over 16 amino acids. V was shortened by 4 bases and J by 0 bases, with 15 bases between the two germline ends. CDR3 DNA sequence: TGTGCCAGCAGTTATAGGCCAGGCCTCCTGAACACTGAAGCTTTCTTT. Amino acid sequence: CASSYRPGLLNTEAFF.

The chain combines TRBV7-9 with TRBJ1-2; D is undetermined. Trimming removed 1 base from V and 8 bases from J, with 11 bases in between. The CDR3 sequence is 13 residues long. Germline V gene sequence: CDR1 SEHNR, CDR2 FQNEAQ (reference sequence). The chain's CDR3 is CASSLDWARGYTF. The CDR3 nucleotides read TGTGCCAGCAGCTTAGATTGGGCACGAGGCTACACCTTC. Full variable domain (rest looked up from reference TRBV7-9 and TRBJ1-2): DTGVSQNPRHKITKRGQNVTFRCDPISEHNRLYWYRQTLGQGPEFLTYFQNEAQLEKSRLLSDRFSAERPKGSFSTLEIQRTEQGDSAMYLCASSLDWARGYTFGSGTRLTVV.

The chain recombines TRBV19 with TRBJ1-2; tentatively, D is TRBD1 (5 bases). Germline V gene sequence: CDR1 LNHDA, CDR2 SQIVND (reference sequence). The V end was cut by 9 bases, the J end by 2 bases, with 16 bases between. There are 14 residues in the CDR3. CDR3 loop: CASRSGQGNYGYTF. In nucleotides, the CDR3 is TGTGCCAGCAGATCTGGGCAGGGCAACTATGGCTACACCTTC.

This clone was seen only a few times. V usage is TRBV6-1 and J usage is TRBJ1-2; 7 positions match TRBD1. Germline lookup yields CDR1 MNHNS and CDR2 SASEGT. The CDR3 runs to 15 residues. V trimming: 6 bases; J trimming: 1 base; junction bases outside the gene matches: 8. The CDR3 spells CASRHPTGINYGYTF. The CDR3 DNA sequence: TGTGCCAGCAGACACCCGACAGGGATTAACTATGGCTACACCTTC.